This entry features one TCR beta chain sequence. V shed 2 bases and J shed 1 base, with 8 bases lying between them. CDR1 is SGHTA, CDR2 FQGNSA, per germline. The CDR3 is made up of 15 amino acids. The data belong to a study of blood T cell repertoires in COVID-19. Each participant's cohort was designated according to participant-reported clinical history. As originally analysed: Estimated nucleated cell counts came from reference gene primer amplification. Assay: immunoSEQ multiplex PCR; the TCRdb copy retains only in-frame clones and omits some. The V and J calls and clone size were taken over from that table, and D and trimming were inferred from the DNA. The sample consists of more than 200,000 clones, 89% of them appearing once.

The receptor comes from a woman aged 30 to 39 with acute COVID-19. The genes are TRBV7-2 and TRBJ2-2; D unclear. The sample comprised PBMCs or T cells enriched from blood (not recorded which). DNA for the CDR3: TGTGCCAGCAGCTTAAGAGCAGGGAACACCGGGGAGCTGTTTTTT. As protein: CASSLRAGNTGELFF.